Listed below are T cell receptor beta chains from one sample, sequenced in a study of graft-versus-host responses after intestinal transplantation. Libraries were prepared by immunoSEQ multiplex PCR; TCRdb keeps only in-frame clonotypes and omits some of them. In the table there are about 23,000 clones, roughly two fifths of which are singletons. Material: alloreactive CD8+ T cells from a mixed lymphocyte reaction culture, obtained before transplantation. These receptors all come from a human patient who was an organ donor for intestinal transplantation. The CDR3 runs from the conserved cysteine through the conserved F or W. The D gene is left open where the match is weak. Where a row states a size, it is once, few, many or the class of an expanded clone; other rows omit it.

J	V	D	size	CDR3	DNA
TRBJ1-5	TRBV6-5	-	-	CASNCTGQTNQPQHF	TGTGCCAGCAACTGTACGGGACAAACGAATCAGCCCCAGCATTTT
TRBJ2-7	TRBV6-5	-	-	CASSYSMDNEQYF	TGTGCCAGCAGTTACTCGATGGATAACGAGCAGTACTTC
TRBJ2-1	TRBV27	TRBD2	-	CASSWTSGRYEQFF	TGTGCCAGCAGTTGGACTAGCGGGAGATATGAGCAGTTCTTC
TRBJ2-7	TRBV4-1	-	-	CASSQVGGRGDEQYF	TGCGCCAGCAGCCAAGTGGGCGGTAGGGGGGACGAGCAGTACTTC
TRBJ1-2	TRBV11-2	-	few	CASSLRFPSLGGYTF	TGTGCCAGCAGCTTGAGGTTCCCCTCACTAGGGGGCTACACCTTC
TRBJ2-3	TRBV13	-	-	CASSSGAGNTQYF	TGTGCCAGCAGCTCAGGGGCGGGGAATACGCAGTATTTT
TRBJ2-5	TRBV11-3	-	-	CASSLGSYGGVEETQYF	TGTGCCAGCAGCTTAGGATCTTACGGGGGAGTAGAGGAGACCCAGTACTTC
TRBJ1-2	TRBV25-1	-	-	CASSEEGYTF	TGTGCCAGCAGTGAGGAAGGCTACACCTTC
TRBJ2-5	TRBV6-5	-	once	CASRAGWWREETQYF	TGTGCCAGCAGAGCCGGGTGGTGGAGGGAGGAGACCCAGTACTTC
TRBJ2-1	TRBV9	TRBD1	few	CASSGEQGKGYNEQFF	TGTGCCAGCAGCGGGGAACAGGGGAAAGGATACAATGAGCAGTTCTTC
TRBJ1-2	TRBV29-1	-	few	CSVETRDAYGYTF	TGCAGCGTTGAAACCAGGGATGCCTATGGCTACACCTTC
TRBJ2-7	TRBV7-9	TRBD1	-	CASSEWDRVYEQYF	TGTGCCAGCAGCGAGTGGGACAGGGTCTACGAGCAGTACTTC
TRBJ2-3	TRBV6-5	-	-	CASSESKDF	TGTGCCAGCAGTGAATCGAAGGATTTT
TRBJ1-5	TRBV6-5	-	-	CASSDRYSNQPQHF	TGTGCCAGCAGCGACAGATATAGCAATCAGCCCCAGCATTTT
TRBJ2-3	TRBV19	TRBD2	once	CASSIQGLNTDTQYF	TGTGCCAGTAGTATACAGGGACTAAACACAGATACGCAGTATTTT
TRBJ1-2	TRBV2	-	few	CASSLGLYGYTF	TGTGCCAGCAGCTTAGGGTTATATGGCTACACCTTC
TRBJ2-5	TRBV4-1	-	-	CASSRAMSSGETQYF	TGCGCCAGCAGCCGAGCCATGTCTTCGGGCGAGACCCAGTACTTC
TRBJ2-7	TRBV5-1	-	-	CASSFLAFCEQYF	TGCGCCAGCAGCTTCCTAGCCTTTTGCGAGCAGTACTTC
TRBJ1-1	TRBV10-3	TRBD1	-	CAISEPGQGDIGTEAFF	TGTGCCATCAGTGAGCCCGGACAGGGTGATATTGGCACTGAAGCTTTCTTT
TRBJ2-3	TRBV4-1	TRBD2	few	CASSQNIAGGFTDTQYF	TGCGCCAGCAGCCAAAACATAGCGGGAGGTTTCACAGATACGCAGTATTTT
TRBJ2-7	TRBV28	TRBD2	few	CASSITTSGSSYEQYF	TGTGCCAGCAGTATTACGACTAGCGGGAGCTCCTACGAGCAGTACTTC
TRBJ1-4	TRBV9	-	-	CASSVSGATNEKLFF	TGTGCCAGCAGCGTAAGCGGCGCAACTAATGAAAAACTGTTTTTT
TRBJ1-1	TRBV5-1	-	-	CASSHQPGSNTEAFF	TGCGCCAGCAGCCATCAACCAGGGTCGAACACTGAAGCTTTCTTT
TRBJ1-2	TRBV5-1	TRBD1	-	CASSSGGDGYTF	TGCGCCAGCAGCTCAGGGGGAGATGGCTACACCTTC
TRBJ1-1	TRBV4-2	-	medium-sized	CASSQDLGILRGDTEAFF	TGTGCCAGCAGCCAAGATCTTGGGATTTTAAGAGGGGACACTGAAGCTTTCTTT
TRBJ2-1	TRBV5-4	TRBD2	-	CASELAGVGNEQFF	TGTGCCAGCGAACTAGCGGGAGTCGGTAATGAGCAGTTCTTC
TRBJ2-3	TRBV4-3	TRBD2	-	CASSQDRGGTQYF	TGCGCCAGCAGCCAAGATCGGGGGGGTACGCAGTATTTT
TRBJ2-7	TRBV4-1	-	few	CASSQDRGYEQYF	TGCGCCAGCAGCCAAGATCGGGGCTACGAGCAGTACTTC
TRBJ2-7	TRBV5-1	-	few	CASSSIWPGDYEQYF	TGCGCCAGCAGCTCCATCTGGCCCGGAGACTACGAGCAGTACTTC
TRBJ1-4	TRBV5-1	TRBD1	-	CASSLSLTGGNEKLFF	TGCGCCAGCAGCTTGTCCCTGACAGGGGGTAACGAAAAACTGTTTTTT
TRBJ2-5	TRBV6-1	-	-	CASIRRGSARETQYF	TGTGCCAGCATTCGCCGAGGGTCCGCCAGAGAGACCCAGTACTTC
TRBJ2-7	TRBV25-1	TRBD1	-	CASSGSRQGYEQYF	TGTGCCAGCAGTGGAAGTCGACAGGGCTACGAGCAGTACTTC
TRBJ2-2	TRBV7-3	TRBD2	-	CASSGGGAGELFF	TGTGCCAGCAGTGGGGGAGGGGCCGGGGAGCTGTTTTTT
TRBJ2-1	TRBV27	-	-	CASSLATRAAYNEQFF	TGTGCCAGCAGTTTAGCGACACGGGCCGCCTACAATGAGCAGTTCTTC
TRBJ2-1	TRBV27	-	few	CASSLSTATNNEQFF	TGTGCCAGCAGTTTATCGACGGCGACTAACAATGAGCAGTTCTTC
TRBJ2-3	TRBV7-8	-	-	CASSLAGGTASDTQYF	TGTGCCAGCAGCTTAGCCGGCGGGACGGCCTCAGATACGCAGTATTTT
TRBJ2-1	TRBV5-1	-	medium-sized	CASSLDPFSSYNEQFF	TGCGCCAGCAGTCTGGACCCATTCAGCTCCTACAATGAGCAGTTCTTC
TRBJ1-5	TRBV28	TRBD1	few	CASTQGPGYSNQPQHF	TGTGCCAGCACACAGGGGCCGGGGTATAGCAATCAGCCCCAGCATTTT
TRBJ1-3	TRBV6-6	-	-	CASRDSGNTIYF	TGTGCCAGCAGGGACTCTGGAAACACCATATATTTT
TRBJ2-1	TRBV7-9	TRBD2	few	CASSHLIAGAGNEQFF	TGTGCCAGCAGCCACTTAATAGCGGGCGCAGGGAATGAGCAGTTCTTC
TRBJ1-1	TRBV15	-	-	CATRDTSTPRNTEAFF	TGTGCCACCAGGGACACAAGTACGCCCCGGAACACTGAAGCTTTCTTT
TRBJ2-2	TRBV9	-	few	CASSVEWAPWRGELFF	TGTGCCAGCAGCGTAGAGTGGGCACCCTGGAGGGGGGAGCTGTTTTTT
TRBJ1-1	TRBV28	-	medium-sized	CASSLFVSEAFF	TGTGCCAGCAGTTTATTCGTGTCTGAAGCTTTCTTT
TRBJ2-3	TRBV2	TRBD2	few	CASSGTSGNTDTQYF	TGTGCCAGCAGTGGGACTAGCGGAAACACAGATACGCAGTATTTT